These T cell receptor beta chains were read from a single sample in a study of neurological immune-mediated disorders. TCRdb re-derived calls from the 5' RACE reads in MiXCR, one entry per CDR3 protein. Of tens of thousands of distinct CDR3 sequences in the sample, about 10% were seen once. Sequences were obtained from PBMCs. The receptors originated from a male donor with HTLV-1-associated myelopathy (HAM/TSP). Both conserved end residues are part of each CDR3. A D gene is named only where the DNA matches it firmly. The listing skips clone size in some rows; elsewhere it reads once, few, many or a size class.

V: TRBV5-1
D: TRBD1
size: many
length: 15
J: TRBJ2-7
DNA: TGCGCCAGCAGCTCCCCGGGACAGGCCTCCTACGAGCAGTACTTC
CDR3: CASSSPGQASYEQYF

V: TRBV7-8
D: TRBD2
size: many
length: 16
J: TRBJ2-3
DNA: TGTGCCAGCAGCTTAGTTGTCGGGGGGGCCACAGATACGCAGTATTTT
CDR3: CASSLVVGGATDTQYF

V: TRBV7-9
D: TRBD1
size: NA
length: 13
J: TRBJ1-2
DNA: TGTGCCAGCAGCCAGACAGGGGGCTATGGCTACACCTTC
CDR3: CASSQTGGYGYTF

V: TRBV6-5
D: NA
size: many
length: 15
J: TRBJ2-6
DNA: TGTGCCAGCAGCCGAAGGGACGCGGGGGCCAACGTCCTGACTTTC
CDR3: CASSRRDAGANVLTF

V: TRBV25-1
D: NA
size: many
length: 14
J: TRBJ2-5
DNA: TGTGCCAGCAGTGATAGTGTGTTACGAGAGACCCAGTACTTC
CDR3: CASSDSVLRETQYF

V: TRBV4-2
D: NA
size: many
length: 17
J: TRBJ2-3
DNA: TGTGCCAGCAGCCAAGAGCGGCGGGTCTATAGCACAGATACGCAGTATTTT
CDR3: CASSQERRVYSTDTQYF

V: TRBV6-5
D: NA
size: many
length: 12
J: TRBJ2-3
DNA: TGTGCCAGCAGTTCCCCCGGGGCTAGACAGTATTTT
CDR3: CASSSPGARQYF

V: TRBV20-1
D: NA
size: many
length: 15
J: TRBJ1-5
DNA: TGCAGTGCTAGTTTAGTAGGGGGGGTGGGCCAGCCCCAGCATTTT
CDR3: CSASLVGGVGQPQHF

V: TRBV20-1
D: NA
size: many
length: 12
J: TRBJ2-7
DNA: TGCAGTGCTAGCGGGGGATCCTACGAGCAGTACTTC
CDR3: CSASGGSYEQYF

V: TRBV5-1
D: NA
size: NA
length: 13
J: TRBJ2-5
DNA: TGCGCCAGCAAGGGGGGGTCGTTTGAGACCCAGTACTTC
CDR3: CASKGGSFETQYF

V: TRBV5-1
D: TRBD2
size: many
length: 16
J: TRBJ2-1
DNA: TGCGCCAGCAGCTTGGTCGCGGGGGGGGGTCACAATGAGCAGTTCTTC
CDR3: CASSLVAGGGHNEQFF

V: TRBV7-2
D: TRBD2
size: many
length: 14
J: TRBJ2-1
DNA: TGTGCCAGCAGCCCCCACGATAGCGGGGGGGAGCAGTTCTTC
CDR3: CASSPHDSGGEQFF

V: TRBV20-1
D: TRBD1
size: many
length: 15
J: TRBJ1-4
DNA: TGCAGTGCTAATACCGTAAGACAGGGAAATGAAAAACTGTTTTTT
CDR3: CSANTVRQGNEKLFF

V: TRBV5-1
D: NA
size: many
length: 13
J: TRBJ2-5
DNA: TGCGCCAGCAGTAGGATCAGGCAAGAGACCCAGTACTTC
CDR3: CASSRIRQETQYF

V: TRBV10-3
D: NA
size: many
length: 12
J: TRBJ2-1
DNA: TGTGCCATCAGTCCCGCCGGCAATGAGCAGTTCTTC
CDR3: CAISPAGNEQFF

V: TRBV5-1
D: NA
size: many
length: 13
J: TRBJ2-7
DNA: TGCGCCAGCAGCTTTGGACCCGCCTACGAGCAGTACTTC
CDR3: CASSFGPAYEQYF

V: TRBV6-6
D: TRBD1
size: many
length: 13
J: TRBJ2-7
DNA: TGTGCCAGCCAAGGGGGCCACTCCTACGAGCAGTACTTC
CDR3: CASQGGHSYEQYF

V: TRBV20-1
D: TRBD1
size: many
length: 14
J: TRBJ1-2
DNA: TGCAGTGCTAGAGAGGACAGGGACTTCTATGGCTACACCTTC
CDR3: CSAREDRDFYGYTF

V: TRBV6-5
D: NA
size: many
length: 11
J: TRBJ2-7
DNA: TGTGCCGCCAAAAGCTCCTACGAGCAGTACTTC
CDR3: CAAKSSYEQYF

V: TRBV5-8
D: NA
size: many
length: 16
J: TRBJ1-6
DNA: TGTGCCAGCAGCTTGTCTGTGACCAGCTATAATTCACCCCTCCACTTT
CDR3: CASSLSVTSYNSPLHF

V: TRBV9
D: TRBD2
size: many
length: 16
J: TRBJ2-3
DNA: TGTGCCAGCAGCGTAGCGGTCTTAGCGGGGGGAGATACGCAGTATTTT
CDR3: CASSVAVLAGGDTQYF

V: TRBV20-1
D: NA
size: NA
length: 14
J: TRBJ1-5
DNA: TGCAGTGCTGGACGGCATGTTGGCAATCAGCCCCAGCATTTT
CDR3: CSAGRHVGNQPQHF

V: TRBV5-6
D: TRBD1
size: many
length: 12
J: TRBJ1-2
DNA: TGTGCCAGCAGCGCAAATACAGGGGCCTACACCTTC
CDR3: CASSANTGAYTF

V: TRBV4-3
D: NA
size: many
length: 15
J: TRBJ1-2
DNA: TGCGCCAGCAGCCAAGATTTAGACAGGCCCTATGGCTACACCTTC
CDR3: CASSQDLDRPYGYTF

V: TRBV7-2
D: TRBD2
size: many
length: 15
J: TRBJ2-7
DNA: TGTGCCAGCAGCCGGACTAGCGGGGGCCCCTACGAGCAGTACTTC
CDR3: CASSRTSGGPYEQYF

V: TRBV15
D: NA
size: many
length: 14
J: TRBJ2-2
DNA: TGTGCCACCAGCCCTGACCTAGGGAGAGGGGAGCTGTTTTTT
CDR3: CATSPDLGRGELFF

V: TRBV4-3
D: NA
size: few
length: 15
J: TRBJ2-3
DNA: TGCGCCAGCAGCCAAGATGGTGCAGCCCCAGATACGCAGTATTTT
CDR3: CASSQDGAAPDTQYF

V: TRBV18
D: NA
size: many
length: 13
J: TRBJ1-1
DNA: TGTGCCAGCTCACTGCAGGCGAACACTGAAGCTTTCTTT
CDR3: CASSLQANTEAFF

V: TRBV7-9
D: TRBD1
size: many
length: 15
J: TRBJ1-6
DNA: TGTGCCAGCAGCACGGGACAGGGGGATGATTCACCCCTCCACTTT
CDR3: CASSTGQGDDSPLHF

V: TRBV6-5
D: NA
size: many
length: 14
J: TRBJ1-5
DNA: TGTGCCAGCAGTTCCGGGATCGGCAATCAGCCCCAGCATTTT
CDR3: CASSSGIGNQPQHF

V: TRBV19
D: NA
size: many
length: 12
J: TRBJ1-5
DNA: TGTGCCAGTAGTATTGGGCGCCAGCCCCAGCATTTT
CDR3: CASSIGRQPQHF

V: TRBV20-1
D: TRBD1
size: many
length: 13
J: TRBJ2-2
DNA: TGCAGTCACAGGGGAGTGGAAACCGGGGAGCTGTTTTTT
CDR3: CSHRGVETGELFF

V: TRBV18
D: TRBD1
size: many
length: 16
J: TRBJ1-3
DNA: TGTGCCAGCTCACCACCCGACAGGGTCTCTGGAAACACCATATATTTT
CDR3: CASSPPDRVSGNTIYF

V: TRBV7-9
D: NA
size: few
length: 13
J: TRBJ1-1
DNA: TGTGCCAGCATCCCCCCTCGGGGGAGCGAAGCTTTCTTT
CDR3: CASIPPRGSEAFF

V: TRBV25-1
D: NA
size: many
length: 15
J: TRBJ2-4
DNA: TGTGCCAGCAGTGCGAGATCGCTAGCCAAAAACATTCAGTACTTC
CDR3: CASSARSLAKNIQYF

V: TRBV7-6
D: NA
size: many
length: 14
J: TRBJ2-1
DNA: TGTGCCAGCAGCACCCGGACAGTAGGGAATGAGCAGTTCTTC
CDR3: CASSTRTVGNEQFF

V: TRBV7-6
D: TRBD1
size: many
length: 14
J: TRBJ1-2
DNA: TGTGCCAGCAGCTCCGGGACAGGGGACTATGGCTACACCTTC
CDR3: CASSSGTGDYGYTF

V: TRBV7-2
D: NA
size: many
length: 10
J: TRBJ2-5
DNA: TGTGCCAGCCGGGGTGAGACCCAGTACTTC
CDR3: CASRGETQYF

V: TRBV5-5
D: TRBD1
size: few
length: 17
J: TRBJ2-1
DNA: TGTGCCAGCAGCTTTGAGCAGGGGGTCAGCTCCTACAATGAGCAGTTCTTC
CDR3: CASSFEQGVSSYNEQFF

V: TRBV7-9
D: NA
size: many
length: 12
J: TRBJ2-3
DNA: TGTGCCAGCAGCCAGGGCCCCTATACGCAGTATTTT
CDR3: CASSQGPYTQYF

V: TRBV7-2
D: TRBD2
size: many
length: 15
J: TRBJ2-1
DNA: TGTGCCAGCAGCTTAACGGGGGGGCTGTACAATGAGCAGTTCTTC
CDR3: CASSLTGGLYNEQFF

V: TRBV18
D: NA
size: many
length: 14
J: TRBJ2-7
DNA: TGTGCCAGCTCACCGACGAGGACAGAGTACGAGCAGTACTTC
CDR3: CASSPTRTEYEQYF

V: TRBV20-1
D: NA
size: many
length: 13
J: TRBJ2-7
DNA: TGCAGTGCCGGACGGGGCGGTTCCTACGAGCAGTACTTC
CDR3: CSAGRGGSYEQYF

V: TRBV11-2
D: NA
size: many
length: 13
J: TRBJ2-5
DNA: TGTGCCAGCAGCTTAGATATCCAAGAGACCCAGTACTTC
CDR3: CASSLDIQETQYF